This section outlines one T cell receptor (beta chain) sequence together with its context. This clone was seen only a few times. Its antigen is still unknown. The input lacks base qualities; no much larger clone sits a single base away. The cohort comprised some 680 healthy bone marrow donors. Cohort members were all nominally healthy when sampled, although unrecorded immune exposures were likely present. The donor was CMV seronegative and belonged to the group of approximately 320 seronegative cohort members. Every donor gave a peripheral blood sample, and the peripheral blood mononuclear cells from that sample were used for TCR beta sequencing. The Qiagen DNeasy Blood Extraction Kit was used to extract genomic DNA from the blood cell samples. This sample is part of a study of cytomegalovirus exposure and HLA in healthy donors (dated by TCRdb to between 2016 and 2019). For the wider study: According to an earlier analysis of 587 of the donors, about 179 million T cells yielded roughly 110 million unique TCR beta sequences and 250 to 350 Gb of sequence data. The later analysis used no new phenotypic data to find candidate immune exposures, relying instead on TCR beta sequences and their occurrence across donors. In an earlier analysis of 500 to 650 of the donors, high-throughput TCR beta sequencing was used to judge whether each TCR beta V gene segment behaved as functional or pseudogenic. The study was designed to test whether signatures of past pathogen exposure could be identified by cataloging public T cell receptors. Using immunosequencing, the study profiled T cell repertoires from roughly 650 subjects and related those repertoires to cytomegalovirus serostatus. To predict cytomegalovirus infection status, the study combined high-throughput TCR immunosequencing, statistical association of individual TCRs with disease status, and machine learning. Alongside the repertoire data, information on donor age, sex, ethnicity and CMV serostatus was compiled. All discovery cohort repertoires had been generated using a single sequencing platform. In addition to the first cohort of 666 subjects, a separate validation cohort of approximately 120 different subjects was used. To study patterns of TCR occurrence, a later analysis re-analyzed previously published TCR beta repertoires from just over 650 donors and added high-resolution HLA genotyping. About 300 gigabases of sequencing data and approximately 91 million unique TCR sequences made up an early release that covered fewer than 650 HLA-typed donors. Among the roughly 400 genotyped donors, more than 70% belonged to the genetic ancestry cluster associated with self-reported Caucasian donors. The number of typed donors differed by locus: roughly 629-640 for A, B, C, DRB1 and DQB1; 522 for DQA1; 606 for DPA1; and around 470 for DPB1. A later genetic analysis used genome-wide SNP genotypes for about 60% of the roughly 670 donors, treating that subset as a discovery cohort. About five DR-DQ haplotypes were treated as single units for association and clustering because of strong linkage in the cohort. Among about 370 genotyped donors of the cohort, an average of around 250,000 unique TCR beta nucleotide sequences was sequenced per donor, of which about 18% were non-productive. HLA typing covered class I and class II loci at four-digit resolution.

Libraries were prepared through the immunoSEQ multiplex PCR assay. For the multiplex PCR, a mixture combining 60 forward primers for TCR Vbeta segments and 13 reverse primers for TCR Jbeta segments was used. The CDR3 region of rearranged TCR beta genes was amplified from genomic DNA by a multiplex PCR assay. On the Illumina HiSeq System, the amplified TCR beta libraries were sequenced as 87-base-pair reads. The paper's processing steps were these. Across the roughly 640 repertoires, a later analysis counted tens of millions of unique TCR beta chains, some 11 million of which were shared by at least two donors. To remove PCR and sequencing errors, raw reads were error-corrected and collapsed into unique sequences using a nearest-neighbor algorithm that merged closely related sequences. V, D and J gene segments were assigned by aligning CDR3 sequences to IMGT reference sequences. For a sequence to be retained, at least a six-nucleotide match to both a V gene segment and a J gene segment was required. A rearrangement counted as productive if the CDR3 had no stop codons and remained in frame with V and J, and every other rearrangement counted as non-productive. CDR3 was defined according to IMGT convention as the region running from the second conserved V-encoded cysteine to the conserved J-encoded phenylalanine. Sequences without an unambiguous match to a single V gene segment were excluded from the earlier analysis of approximately 600 of the donors. An earlier analysis of 587 of the donors called V segments functional above 56.7% productive rearrangements and segregating when the between-donor standard deviation exceeded 5%. A statistical classification framework was built to diagnose cytomegalovirus status from the catalog of TCR beta chain sequences. V and J gene assignment, in a later analysis, came from comparing TCR nucleotide sequences with IMGT/GENE-DB human TR gene sequences. The TCRdist pipeline was used in a later analysis to assign CDR3 sequences and most-parsimonious VDJ recombination scenarios. A later analysis defined each TCR beta chain by its CDR3 amino acid sequence plus V-gene family, and excluded reads lacking a unique V-gene family. As a way to deal with suspected cross-contamination and a sequencing artifact, a later analysis dropped 592 nucleotide sequences that were highly shared and had low generation probability. A later analysis calculated a clonal expansion index for each public chain from normalized within-repertoire ranks of inferred template counts. A later analysis computed generation probabilities with a VDJ recombination model fitted to out-of-frame rearrangements, and checked the results against IGoR. In a later analysis, TCR-TCR, TCR-HLA and TCR-CMV co-occurrence was scored with hypergeometric tests, and a repertoire-size bias correction was applied to TCR pairs. A later analysis estimated false discovery rates by permuting HLA or CMV assignments 20 times. In a later analysis, co-occurring TCRs were grouped using DBSCAN, and TCRdist sequence similarity was added for clustering within HLA-allele-positive subsets. Co-occurrence clustering excluded repertoires with fewer than 30,000 or more than 120,000 public chains, plus five with anomalous nucleotide sharing. What TCRdb holds here is the immuneACCESS table cut down to in-frame rearrangements. Part of the clones is not present; checked against another copy, under half of the missing clones reflect an unresolved V gene, and the others are unexplained. That table furnishes V, J and clone size, whereas the DNA furnished D and trimming. The sample table records over 150,000 clones; around nine tenths of these occur just once. Clones ranked in the top ten supply over 0.8% of the sample.

From the cysteine through the phenylalanine, the CDR3 covers 15 amino acids. Only the CDR3 DNA stays, 45 bases, in frame from base 1. Trimming removed 6 bases from V and 3 bases from J, leaving 15 bases between the germline ends. The germline V gene (reference sequence) yields LNHDA for CDR1 and SQIVND for CDR2. Results and caveats for the whole study, not just this receptor: Because some donors lacked HLA typing at each locus, the association tests relied only on the typed subset. The classifier was reported to diagnose cytomegalovirus status with high specificity and sensitivity in both the original and validation cohorts. Most TCR sequences were seen in very few donors, while some public TCRs were found in many individuals. Several of the top co-occurrence clusters appeared to be linked to parvovirus B19, influenza, CMV and Epstein-Barr virus, according to a later analysis. In a later analysis, the rate of TCR association differed among HLA loci, with DRB1 alleles having the most associated TCRs and HLA-C alleles having the fewest. Linkage disequilibrium might explain the correlated functional status among segregating V segments, but an unknown experimental factor could not be excluded. In this cohort, only TCR beta chains were sequenced, and detectable features were limited by the absence of alpha or paired-chain data. A few of the identified cytomegalovirus-associated TCR beta chains were confirmed in vitro to be specific for cytomegalovirus antigens. In a later genetic analysis, fewer N-insertions in productive TCRs were reported among donors in an Asian-associated ancestry cluster than the approximately 670-donor mean. Most CMV-associated TCR beta chains appeared to be HLA-restricted in a later analysis, and the HLA associations seemed to be driven largely by CMV exposure. In a later analysis, some 17,000 TCR beta sequences were associated with specific HLA alleles at a false discovery rate of 0.05. The study listed 164 TCR beta chains as associated with cytomegalovirus. The presence/absence analyses assumed that sequencing depth was roughly uniform across donors, and that assumption may not be true. The 87-base-pair reads could not distinguish some IMGT-functional V segments, including TRBV6-2 and TRBV6-3, so those segments were excluded. A further reported finding was that TCR beta sequences accurately predicted the HLA-A and HLA-B alleles for most subjects in the first cohort. In a later genetic analysis, a missense DCLRE1C variant was associated with V-gene and J-gene trimming of TCR beta chains, and the association was replicated in an independent cohort. It was suggested by the authors that the approach could potentially be generalized to other disease states and immunological phenotypes. Broadly in line with IMGT annotations, most TCR beta V segments showed up in productive rearrangements about 90% or about 30% of the time in an earlier analysis of under 700 of the donors. Assigning TCR associations to individual alleles was difficult when HLA alleles, especially DR and DQ, strongly co-occurred. The earlier analysis of about 600 of the donors excluded 15 to 20 rarely observed V segments, including chromosome 9 orphons, because counts were too low. A group of highly shared sequence variants was considered likely to be a technical artifact of the sequencing pipeline. A later analysis found that HLA-associated TCR beta chains were more clonally expanded and had lower generation probabilities than equally common non-associated chains. For the cohort, immune exposure information was limited to CMV serostatus.

The chain couples TRBV19 to TRBJ1-5; TRBD1 is a possible D gene, resting on 5 matching bases. The receptor comes from a woman younger than 45 in good health and CMV-seronegative. Sequencing used PBMCs. The sequence in DNA is TGTGCCAGTAGGACACGGGGGATTCTCAATCAGCCCCAGCATTTT. Translation gives CASRTRGILNQPQHF.